A single T cell receptor beta chain is shown here with its context. The sample belongs to a study of T cells in Graves' hyperthyroidism and ophthalmopathy. Amplification targeted TCR beta CDR3 regions from RNA transcripts. The HTBI primer set drove a first-round RT-PCR of the TCR CDR3. TCRdb used MiXCR to reprocess the multiplex PCR reads, holding one entry per CDR3 protein. The sample lists 700,000 to 950,000 distinct CDR3 sequences, just over 35% occurring once. Per germline, CDR1 SQVTM and CDR2 ANQGSEA. The ends were cut back, 3 bases at V and 4 bases at J, with 18 bases in the middle. The CDR3 sequence is 15 residues long.

The source of this sequence is a woman aged 40 to 49 with Graves' hyperthyroidism. The chain has TRBV29-1 and TRBJ1-2, with D possibly matching TRBD1 (5 bases). Material: blood. The CDR3 protein is CSVDRLIQGVYGYTF. Written as DNA, the CDR3 is TGCAGCGTTGACCGCCTCATCCAGGGTGTCTATGGCTACACCTTC.